A single T cell receptor beta chain is shown here with its context. There is no known antigen for this receptor. No much larger clone exists at a distance of one base, and base qualities are not known. V is shortened by 6 bases, J by 5 bases, and the region joining them spans 12 bases. The CDR3 measures 13 amino acids from cysteine to phenylalanine. The sequence is cut down to CDR3 DNA, 39 bases in frame from base 1. The germline V gene encodes CDR1 MNHEY and CDR2 SVGAGI. The cohort comprised more than 550 healthy bone marrow donors. At the time of sampling, every cohort member was nominally healthy, though immune exposures that went unrecorded were likely present. The donor tested CMV seronegative, placing the donor among the 352 seronegative members of the cohort. Each donor provided a peripheral blood sample, and peripheral blood mononuclear cells were used for TCR beta sequencing. The Qiagen DNeasy Blood Extraction Kit was used to extract genomic DNA from the blood cell samples.

The data were obtained in a study of cytomegalovirus exposure and HLA in healthy donors (TCRdb year 2017). At the level of the whole study: According to an earlier analysis of 550 to 750 of the donors, about 180 million T cells yielded over 90 million unique TCR beta sequences and 276 Gb of sequence data. Using immunosequencing, the study profiled T cell repertoires from 500 to 800 subjects and related those repertoires to cytomegalovirus serostatus. Along with the roughly 610-subject first cohort, a separate validation cohort of over a hundred different subjects was used. An early release that covered some 640 HLA-typed donors contained 250 to 350 gigabases of sequencing data and approximately 85 million unique TCR sequences. Alongside the repertoire data, information on donor age, sex, ethnicity and CMV serostatus was compiled. HLA typing covered class I and class II loci at four-digit resolution. The genetic ancestry cluster associated with self-reported Caucasian donors included over 80% of the roughly 400 genotyped donors. Rather than using new phenotypic data, the later analysis identified candidate immune exposures from TCR beta sequences and from how often those sequences occurred across donors. On average, around 200,000 unique TCR beta nucleotide sequences were sequenced per donor among more than 350 genotyped donors of the cohort, with roughly a sixth of those sequences being non-productive. In a later genetic analysis, genome-wide SNP genotypes for about 65% of the 666 donors were used, and that subset was treated as a discovery cohort. A later analysis re-examined previously published TCR beta repertoires from about 670 donors and added high-resolution HLA genotyping to investigate patterns of TCR occurrence. The study aimed to test whether cataloging public T cell receptors could reveal signatures of past pathogen exposure. High-throughput TCR immunosequencing, statistical association of individual TCRs with disease status, and machine learning were combined to predict cytomegalovirus infection status. Four to six DR-DQ haplotypes were handled as single units for association and clustering, since linkage in the cohort was strong. Typing coverage varied by locus: roughly 620-640 donors for A, B, C, DRB1 and DQB1; roughly 500 for DQA1; 600 to 610 for DPA1; some 470 for DPB1. All discovery cohort repertoires had been generated using a single sequencing platform. An earlier analysis of 587 of the donors used high-throughput TCR beta sequencing to judge whether each TCR beta V gene segment behaved as functional or pseudogenic. Study-level results and caveats: Because counts were too low, 15 to 20 rarely observed V segments, including chromosome 9 orphons, were left out of the earlier analysis of about 500 of the donors. Presence/absence analyses assumed roughly uniform sequencing depth across donors, an assumption that may not hold. The study gave a list of under 200 TCR beta chains associated with cytomegalovirus. In a later analysis, some 17,000 TCR beta sequences were associated with specific HLA alleles at a false discovery rate of 0.05. In this cohort, only TCR beta chains were sequenced, and detectable features were limited by the absence of alpha or paired-chain data. Because HLA typing was missing for some donors at each locus, association tests included only the typed subset. A later analysis found that TCR association rates varied across HLA loci, with DRB1 alleles showing the most associated TCRs and HLA-C alleles the fewest. Three of the identified cytomegalovirus-associated TCR beta chains were confirmed in vitro to be specific for cytomegalovirus antigens. Linkage disequilibrium might explain the correlated functional status among segregating V segments, but an unknown experimental factor could not be ruled out. In a later analysis, HLA-associated TCR beta chains were found to be more clonally expanded and to have lower generation probabilities than equally common non-associated chains. Across donors, most TCR sequences were observed very rarely, whereas some public TCRs were present in many individuals. The authors suggested that the approach could potentially be generalized to other disease states and immunological phenotypes. The only immune exposure information available for the cohort was CMV serostatus. Broadly in line with IMGT annotations, most TCR beta V segments showed up in productive rearrangements about 87% or about 30% of the time in an earlier analysis of several hundred of the donors. In a later analysis, most CMV-associated TCR beta chains were found to appear HLA-restricted, with HLA associations seemingly driven largely by CMV exposure. Because the 87-base-pair reads could not distinguish some IMGT-functional V segments, including TRBV6-2 and TRBV6-3, those segments were excluded. In a later genetic analysis, a missense DCLRE1C variant was associated with V-gene and J-gene trimming of TCR beta chains, and the association was replicated in an independent cohort. A cluster of highly shared sequence variants was judged likely to be a technical artifact of the sequencing pipeline. A further reported finding was that TCR beta sequences accurately predicted the HLA-A and HLA-B alleles for most subjects in the first cohort. Assigning TCR associations to individual alleles was difficult when HLA alleles, especially DR and DQ, strongly co-occurred. In both the original and validation cohorts, the classifier was reported to diagnose cytomegalovirus status with high specificity and sensitivity. According to a later analysis, parvovirus B19, influenza, CMV and Epstein-Barr virus appeared linked to several top co-occurrence clusters. In a later genetic analysis, fewer N-insertions in productive TCRs were reported among donors in an Asian-associated ancestry cluster than the roughly 700-donor mean.

The receptor library was made with the immunoSEQ multiplex PCR assay. A mixture of 60 forward primers for TCR Vbeta segments and 13 reverse primers for TCR Jbeta segments was used in the multiplex PCR. A multiplex PCR assay on genomic DNA amplified the CDR3 region of rearranged TCR beta genes. The amplified TCR beta libraries were sequenced on the Illumina HiSeq System as 87-base-pair reads. In the authors' own workflow: In a later analysis, 70 million to 95 million unique TCR beta chains were counted across the roughly 670 repertoires, and about 9.9 million of these chains were shared by at least two donors. Raw reads were error-corrected and collapsed into unique sequences with a nearest-neighbor algorithm that merged closely related sequences to remove PCR and sequencing errors. V, D and J gene segments were assigned by aligning CDR3 sequences to IMGT reference sequences. For a sequence to be retained, at least a six-nucleotide match to both a V gene segment and a J gene segment was required. A rearrangement counted as productive if the CDR3 had no stop codons and remained in frame with V and J, and every other rearrangement counted as non-productive. CDR3 was defined according to IMGT convention as the region running from the second conserved V-encoded cysteine to the conserved J-encoded phenylalanine. Sequences without an unambiguous match to a single V gene segment were excluded from the earlier analysis of 587 of the donors. In an earlier analysis of almost 600 of the donors, a V segment was called functional when productive rearrangements were above 56.7%, and segregating when the standard deviation between donors exceeded 5%. To diagnose cytomegalovirus status from the catalog of TCR beta chain sequences, a statistical classification framework was built. A later analysis assigned V and J genes by comparing TCR nucleotide sequences with IMGT/GENE-DB human TR gene sequences. In a later analysis, CDR3 sequences and most-parsimonious VDJ recombination scenarios were assigned using the TCRdist pipeline. A later analysis defined each TCR beta chain by its CDR3 amino acid sequence plus V-gene family, and excluded reads lacking a unique V-gene family. To address suspected cross-contamination and a sequencing artifact, a later analysis removed several hundred highly shared, low-generation-probability nucleotide sequences. For each public chain, a later analysis derived a clonal expansion index from normalized ranks of inferred template counts within each repertoire. In a later analysis, generation probabilities were computed with a VDJ recombination model fitted to out-of-frame rearrangements, and the resulting probabilities were checked against IGoR. Hypergeometric tests were used in a later analysis to score TCR-TCR, TCR-HLA and TCR-CMV co-occurrence, with a repertoire-size bias correction applied to the TCR pairs. In a later analysis, false discovery rates were estimated by permuting HLA or CMV assignments 20 times. In a later analysis, co-occurring TCRs were grouped using DBSCAN, with TCRdist sequence similarity added in when clustering inside HLA-allele-positive subsets. For co-occurrence clustering, repertoires with fewer than 30,000 or more than 120,000 public chains were excluded, along with 4 to 6 repertoires with anomalous nucleotide sharing. TCRdb limited this immuneACCESS table to in-frame rearrangements with V and J called. A share of clones is missing; checked studies link under half to unresolved V genes, and the rest is unexplained. The V and J calls and clone size come from that table; D and trimming were worked out from the DNA. This sample lists hundreds of thousands of clones; roughly 78% were detected once. Of the sample, around 0.44% falls within the top ten clones.

The receptor chain draws on TRBV6-5 and TRBJ2-3; D gene: possibly TRBD2, on 7 matching bases. The origin of this receptor is a boy younger than 18 in good health and CMV-seronegative. Sequencing was done on a sample of PBMCs. The DNA sequence is TGTGCCAGCAGGAGGGGGGGAATAGATACGCAGTATTTT. Its translation is CASRRGGIDTQYF.